A single sample is the source of the 9 T cell receptor beta chains below, sequenced in a study of blood T cells in healthy people across ages (dated by TCRdb to about 2015). The method behind the library was 5' RACE. TCRdb names Illumina HiSeq 2500 as the instrument used. A second PCR of about 7 to 12 cycles was run with a J-beta primer mix and a sample-barcoded 5' primer. The public sequencing data were trimmed at Q25 with fastp and processed into clonotypes with MiXCR by TCRdb, which kept only in-frame beta chains. Entries that share a CDR3 protein sequence are merged under the most common genes and DNA. The sample records 1,500,000 or so distinct CDR3 sequences, 42% of which are singletons. The ten most abundant clones make up about 3.8% of the sample. The sequenced sample consisted of blood. These TCRs come from a woman under 30 in good health.

This chain links TRBV7-9 with TRBJ2-3; D may be TRBD2 (6 bases). V was clipped by 5 bases and J by 4 bases, with 10 bases between them. This CDR3 spans 13 amino acids. Germline V gene data show CDR1 as SEHNR and CDR2 as FQNEAQ (reference sequence). The chain's CDR3 is CASSATSSDTQYF. The DNA of the CDR3 is TGTGCCAGCAGCGCGACTAGTTCAGATACGCAGTATTTT.

The chain links TRBV4-1 to TRBJ2-5, with D perhaps TRBD2 (6 bases). Trimming left V 1 base short and J 2 bases short, with 17 bases between. This CDR3 spans 17 amino acids. Per the germline V gene, CDR1 is MGHRA and CDR2 is YSYEKL. CDR3: CASSQARRTGDQETQYF. CDR3 nucleotides: TGCGCCAGCAGCCAAGCCAGACGGACGGGGGATCAAGAGACCCAGTACTTC.

This clonotype occurred a few times. The chain joins TRBV12-3 or TRBV12-4 to TRBJ2-7; D gene ambiguous. This CDR3 is built from 11 residues. V lost 1 base and J lost 9, with 7 bases in between. The CDR3 spells CASSLGSRQYF. CDR3 nucleotide sequence: TGTGCCAGCAGTTTAGGGAGTCGGCAGTACTTC.

V usage is TRBV6-5 and J usage is TRBJ1-5; a weak D match, TRBD1 (5 bases). Trimming took 6 bases from V and 0 from J, leaving 9 bases between them. Germline values: CDR1 MNHEY, CDR2 SVGAGI. The CDR3 is 14 amino acids. CDR3 sequence (DNA): TGTGCCAGCAGGCAAGACAGTAGCAATCAGCCCCAGCATTTT. Its translation: CASRQDSSNQPQHF.

This chain links TRBV6-2 or TRBV6-3 with TRBJ2-7; TRBD2 agrees at 13 bases. The CDR3 is 16 amino acids. J gave up 5 bases and V 6 bases, and 10 bases lay outside the gene matches. Germline lookup yields CDR1 MNHEY and CDR2 SVGEGT. CDR3 sequence (DNA): TGTGCCAGCAGCCCCGGTTGGACTAGCGGGGGAGACGAGCAGTACTTC. Its translation: CASSPGWTSGGDEQYF.

This clonotype was seen only a few times. The J gene is TRBJ1-5, the V gene TRBV6-1; TRBD1 matches at 8 bases. Germline CDR1 is MNHNS and CDR2 is SASEGT. The CDR3 consists of 15 residues. V lost 7 bases, J lost 3 bases, and 8 bases stayed unmatched. CDR3 residues: CASNLDRGVNQPQHF. The CDR3 bases are TGTGCCAGCAACCTAGACAGGGGCGTCAATCAGCCCCAGCATTTT.

The chain recombines TRBV5-1 with TRBJ2-7; possibly TRBD1 for D (5 bases). The CDR3 loop spans 15 amino acids. CDR1 and CDR2 (germline): SGHRS, YFSETQ. The ends were cut back, 2 bases at V and 3 bases at J, with 15 bases in the middle. The CDR3 sequence is CASSLEPDTIYEQYF. The CDR3 DNA is TGCGCCAGCAGCTTAGAACCGGACACCATCTACGAGCAGTACTTC.

J is TRBJ1-1 and V is TRBV7-2; no definite D call. CDR3 length: 16 residues. Germline CDR1 and CDR2: SGHTA and FQGNSA. Trimming cost V 1 base and J 4 bases, with 16 bases left between them. The CDR3 bases are TGTGCCAGCAGCTTAGAAGTCGGGCCAGCGGGCACTGAAGCTTTCTTT. Translated, it gives CASSLEVGPAGTEAFF. Based on the CDR3 plus reference TRBV7-2 and TRBJ1-1, the full variable domain is GAGVSQSPSNKVTEKGKDVELRCDPISGHTALYWYRQSLGQGLEFLIYFQGNSAPDKSGLPSDRFSAERTGGSVSTLTIQRTQQEDSAVYLCASSLEVGPAGTEAFFGQGTRLTVV.

This rearrangement joins TRBV2 to TRBJ1-4; the D gene is possibly TRBD1 (5 bases). The V end lost 1 base, the J end lost 8 bases, and 14 bases lay between the germline ends. Germline CDR1 and CDR2: SNHLY and FYNNEI. CDR3 length equals 15 residues. The CDR3 protein is CASSEEGVIGEKLFF. In nucleotides, the CDR3 is TGTGCCAGCAGTGAAGAAGGGGTGATAGGGGAAAAACTGTTTTTT. The full variable domain, its missing parts supplied by reference TRBV2 and TRBJ1-4, is EPEVTQTPSHQVTQMGQEVILRCVPISNHLYFYWYRQILGQKVEFLVSFYNNEISEKSEIFDDQFSVERPDGSNFTLKIRSTKLEDSAMYFCASSEEGVIGEKLFFGSGTQLSVL.